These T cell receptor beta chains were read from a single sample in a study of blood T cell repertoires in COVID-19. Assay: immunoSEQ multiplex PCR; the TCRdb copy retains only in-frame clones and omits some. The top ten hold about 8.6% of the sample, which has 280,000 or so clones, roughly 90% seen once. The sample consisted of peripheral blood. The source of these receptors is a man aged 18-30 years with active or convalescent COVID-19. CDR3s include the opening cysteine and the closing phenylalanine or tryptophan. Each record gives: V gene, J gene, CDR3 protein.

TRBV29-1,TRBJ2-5,CSVNQGETQYF
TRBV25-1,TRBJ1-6,CASSDFSSPLHF
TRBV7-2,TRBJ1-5,CASSSGQNNQPQHF
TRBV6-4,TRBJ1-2,CASSPFSGREGNYGYTF
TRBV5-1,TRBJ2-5,CASSLEAGTEETQYF
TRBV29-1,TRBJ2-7,CSVVGQREQYF
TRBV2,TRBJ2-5,CASSDHPGTREEETQYF
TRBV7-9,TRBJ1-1,CASSQRDPRTEAFF
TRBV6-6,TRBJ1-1,CAAVRDTEAFF
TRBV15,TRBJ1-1,CATSDRSAFNTEAFF
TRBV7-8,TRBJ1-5,CATRATGIWEGQPQHF
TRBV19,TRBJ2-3,CASSRTGQDYTDTQYF
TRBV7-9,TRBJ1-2,CASSPGRDYGYTF
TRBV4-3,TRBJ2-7,CASSQDRGGGYEQYF
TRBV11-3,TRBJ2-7,CASRGTRDRPYEQYF
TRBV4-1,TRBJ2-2,CASSRAGTGELFF
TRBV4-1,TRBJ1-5,CASSQVTSNQPQHF
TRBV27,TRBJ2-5,CASSLRRLETQYF
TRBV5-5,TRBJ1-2,CASSLGQGLDGYTF
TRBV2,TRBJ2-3,CANPAVDITSTDTQYF
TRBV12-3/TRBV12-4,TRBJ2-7,CASSFRGGREQYF
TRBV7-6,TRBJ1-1,CASSPGTGGDGTEAFF